Listed below are T cell receptor beta chains from one sample, sequenced in a study of T cell responses to AZD1222 COVID-19 vaccine. TCRdb's table, derived via immunoSEQ multiplex PCR, lists solely in-frame clones and lacks some. The table includes around 140,000 clones, about nine tenths detected once. The input for sequencing was peripheral blood, taken on day 0 of AZD1222 vaccination. Source of these receptors: an adult in good health. Both conserved end residues are part of each CDR3. A D gene is named only where the DNA matches it firmly. The size of a clone is reported for some rows only, either as once, few or many, or as a class for expanded clones.

j_call	d_call	clone_size	v_call	cdr3_aa	cdr3_nt
TRBJ2-1	.	.	TRBV4-3	CASSQDPGFANEQFF	TGCGCCAGCAGCCAAGATCCAGGGTTCGCCAATGAGCAGTTCTTC
TRBJ2-1	.	.	TRBV7-2	CASSLDGVNEQFF	TGTGCCAGCAGCTTAGATGGAGTTAATGAGCAGTTCTTC
TRBJ2-7	.	.	TRBV29-1	CSVVGHFPHYEQYF	TGCAGCGTTGTGGGGCACTTCCCACACTACGAGCAGTACTTC
TRBJ2-2	.	.	TRBV18	CASSPNTGTGELFF	TGTGCCAGCTCACCTAACACAGGGACCGGGGAGCTGTTTTTT
TRBJ1-2	TRBD1	.	TRBV7-2	CASSFIPGQKVGSYGYTF	TGTGCCAGCAGCTTTATACCGGGACAGAAGGTCGGGTCCTATGGCTACACCTTC
TRBJ1-4	.	.	TRBV7-9	CASSPSARGSGEKLFF	TGTGCCAGCAGCCCCAGCGCCCGAGGGTCGGGGGAAAAACTGTTTTTT
TRBJ1-2	.	.	TRBV7-2	CASSRTNNYGYTF	TGTGCCAGCAGCAGGACTAACAACTATGGCTACACCTTC
TRBJ2-1	TRBD2	.	TRBV12-3/TRBV12-4	CASIPGLGLVQFF	TGTGCCAGCATCCCGGGACTAGGGTTAGTCCAGTTCTTC
TRBJ2-3	.	.	TRBV6-2/TRBV6-3	CASSYEAPGKGTQYF	TGTGCCAGCAGTTATGAGGCTCCCGGGAAAGGTACGCAGTATTTT
TRBJ1-1	.	few	TRBV29-1	CSAHALRVGTEAFF	TGCAGCGCCCACGCACTGAGGGTTGGCACTGAAGCTTTCTTT
TRBJ1-1	.	.	TRBV7-9	CASSLARVAEAFF	TGTGCCAGCAGCTTAGCCCGGGTTGCTGAAGCTTTCTTT
TRBJ1-3	.	.	TRBV4-2	CASSQESSGNTIYF	TGTGCCAGCAGCCAAGAGTCCTCTGGAAACACCATATATTTT
TRBJ1-6	.	.	TRBV6-5	CASSYSTGFYNSPLHF	TGTGCCAGCAGTTACTCGACAGGTTTCTATAATTCACCCCTCCACTTT
TRBJ1-1	.	.	TRBV6-1	CASSPFVEAFF	TGTGCCAGCAGCCCCTTCGTGGAAGCTTTCTTT
TRBJ2-1	.	.	TRBV27	CASSLPGQNEQFF	TGTGCCAGCAGTTTACCCGGACAGAATGAGCAGTTCTTC
TRBJ1-2	.	.	TRBV2	CASSEAQSGYGYTF	TGTGCCAGCAGTGAAGCGCAGTCTGGGTATGGCTACACCTTC
TRBJ1-1	.	.	TRBV5-1	CASSLENQVDTEAFF	TGCGCCAGCAGCTTGGAAAATCAGGTAGACACTGAAGCTTTCTTT
TRBJ1-5	TRBD1	.	TRBV14	CASSPAGGQPQHF	TGTGCCAGCAGCCCCGCAGGGGGTCAGCCCCAGCATTTT
TRBJ2-2	TRBD2	.	TRBV2	CASSVGSGGPITGELFF	TGTGCCAGCAGTGTGGGTAGCGGGGGGCCTATCACCGGGGAGCTGTTTTTT
TRBJ1-1	.	.	TRBV5-1	CASSLLQLTTEAFF	TGCGCCAGCAGCTTGTTGCAACTAACCACTGAAGCTTTCTTT
TRBJ1-1	.	.	TRBV7-9	CASSLRGIDLNTEAFF	TGTGCCAGCAGCTTAAGGGGGATCGACTTGAACACTGAAGCTTTCTTT
TRBJ1-2	.	few	TRBV2	CASSEGGGIAFYGYTF	TGTGCCAGCAGTGAAGGAGGGGGTATCGCCTTCTATGGCTACACCTTC
TRBJ1-2	.	.	TRBV5-1	CASSLGVFGASGYTF	TGCGCCAGCAGCTTGGGAGTGTTCGGGGCCAGTGGCTACACCTTC
TRBJ1-1	.	.	TRBV7-3	CASSSRDNTEAFF	TGTGCCAGCAGCTCTAGAGACAACACTGAAGCTTTCTTT
TRBJ2-5	.	once	TRBV4-1	CASSFFGGGINQETQYF	TGCGCCAGCAGCTTTTTCGGCGGGGGCATCAACCAAGAGACCCAGTACTTC
TRBJ1-6	.	.	TRBV5-4	CASSFNRESPLHF	TGTGCCAGCAGCTTTAACAGGGAATCACCCCTCCACTTT
TRBJ1-1	.	.	TRBV3-1/TRBV3-2	CASSLPGMNTEAFF	TGTGCCAGCAGCCTCCCTGGGATGAACACTGAAGCTTTCTTT
TRBJ2-3	.	once	TRBV6-5	CASSGRAGKPDTQYF	TGTGCCAGCTCGGGGCGGGCGGGGAAGCCAGATACGCAGTATTTT
TRBJ2-2	.	.	TRBV11-2	CASNPPDRNTGELFF	TGTGCCAGCAACCCCCCGGACAGGAACACCGGGGAGCTGTTTTTT
TRBJ1-4	.	.	TRBV6-5	CASRFTGTNEKLFF	TGTGCCAGCAGGTTTACAGGGACTAATGAAAAACTGTTTTTT
TRBJ2-1	TRBD2	.	TRBV6-5	CASSLLRGTYNEQFF	TGTGCCAGCAGCCTCTTGCGGGGGACCTACAATGAGCAGTTCTTC
TRBJ2-7	.	.	TRBV9	CASSQNVGQRYHEQYF	TGTGCCAGCAGCCAAAACGTAGGGCAAAGGTACCACGAGCAGTACTTC
TRBJ1-6	.	.	TRBV12-3/TRBV12-4	CASRIRMSPLHF	TGTGCCAGCCGGATTCGAATGTCACCCCTCCACTTT
TRBJ1-5	.	once	TRBV6-1	CASSVDRLVALNQPQHF	TGTGCCAGCAGTGTCGACAGGCTCGTGGCCCTGAATCAGCCCCAGCATTTT
TRBJ2-1	TRBD2	.	TRBV5-4	CASSYQAGLADNEQFF	TGTGCCAGCAGCTACCAGGCGGGACTAGCGGACAATGAGCAGTTCTTC
TRBJ1-2	.	.	TRBV6-1	CASSEAREQVPVLYGYTF	TGTGCCAGCAGTGAAGCGCGGGAACAGGTCCCTGTACTCTATGGCTACACCTTC
TRBJ2-1	TRBD2	.	TRBV27	CASSSLSGLGYNEQFF	TGTGCCAGCAGTTCCCTTTCGGGACTAGGTTACAATGAGCAGTTCTTC
TRBJ2-1	.	.	TRBV3-1/TRBV3-2	CASSQGTHTTEQFF	TGTGCCAGCAGCCAGGGGACCCATACCACTGAGCAGTTCTTC
TRBJ2-1	.	.	TRBV3-1/TRBV3-2	CASSPMTGYYNEQFF	TGTGCCAGCAGCCCTATGACAGGATATTACAATGAGCAGTTCTTC
TRBJ2-7	.	.	TRBV19	CASSISGSYEQYF	TGTGCCAGTAGTATCTCAGGTTCCTACGAGCAGTACTTC
TRBJ2-3	.	.	TRBV7-8	CASSLVGRPTDTQYF	TGTGCCAGCAGCTTAGTGGGGCGGCCCACAGATACGCAGTATTTT
TRBJ1-5	.	few	TRBV2	CASREGPNQPQHF	TGTGCCAGCAGGGAGGGCCCTAATCAGCCCCAGCATTTT
TRBJ1-1	.	.	TRBV15	CATSNDRKNTEAFF	TGTGCCACCAGCAACGATAGAAAGAACACTGAAGCTTTCTTT
TRBJ1-1	TRBD1	.	TRBV15	CATSPRQGNTEAFF	TGTGCCACCAGCCCCAGACAGGGGAACACTGAAGCTTTCTTT
TRBJ1-4	.	.	TRBV10-3	CAIGSPPLGSTNEKLFF	TGTGCCATCGGATCCCCTCCCTTAGGGTCAACTAATGAAAAACTGTTTTTT
TRBJ2-7	.	.	TRBV11-2	CASSHPVRGVYEQYF	TGTGCCAGCAGCCACCCGGTCAGGGGTGTATACGAGCAGTACTTC
TRBJ1-2	TRBD1	.	TRBV6-5	CASSDGTGDGYTF	TGTGCCAGCAGCGACGGGACAGGGGATGGCTACACCTTC
TRBJ2-1	.	.	TRBV9	CASSAGLFSYNEQFF	TGTGCCAGCAGCGCAGGACTTTTCTCCTACAATGAGCAGTTCTTC
TRBJ2-7	.	.	TRBV19	CASSRNIAYEQYF	TGTGCCAGTAGTAGAAACATTGCCTACGAGCAGTACTTC
TRBJ1-1	.	.	TRBV6-5	CASIPIQGGGTEAFF	TGTGCCAGCATTCCGATACAGGGAGGTGGGACTGAAGCTTTCTTT
TRBJ1-1	.	.	TRBV6-5	CASSVRGNTEAFF	TGTGCCAGCAGCGTCCGTGGGAACACTGAAGCTTTCTTT
TRBJ2-2	TRBD2	.	TRBV7-9	CASSFLAGGSTGELFF	TGTGCCAGCAGCTTTTTAGCGGGGGGTTCCACCGGGGAGCTGTTTTTT
TRBJ1-1	.	once	TRBV5-6	CASSMGVGTEAFF	TGTGCCAGCAGCATGGGGGTGGGCACTGAAGCTTTCTTT
TRBJ2-6	.	.	TRBV27	CASSFLSGANVLTF	TGTGCCAGCAGTTTCCTCTCTGGGGCCAACGTCCTGACTTTC